The T cell receptor (beta chain) described here comes from a study of shared clonotypes between healthy human individuals. Libraries were prepared by immunoSEQ multiplex PCR; TCRdb keeps only in-frame clonotypes and omits some of them. The repertoire includes approximately 720,000 clones, 92% of them detected once, and 24% sits in the top ten. The CDR3 totals 16 residues. V gave up 5 bases and J gave up 3 bases; unmatched junction bases: 11. Germline values: CDR1 MGHDK, CDR2 SYGVNS. Cells designated naive CD8 were CD45RO-negative and were positively selected for CCR7, with terminally differentiated effector memory CD45RA+ cells excluded.

The sequenced material came from naive CD8+ T cells sorted from blood. The source of this sequence is a man between 25 and 39 years old in good health. The chain has TRBV25-1 and TRBJ2-5; 8 bases are shared with TRBD1. DNA for the CDR3: TGTGCCAGCAGTCACCCGGGACAGGACGTAAAAGAGACCCAGTACTTC. It codes for CASSHPGQDVKETQYF.